These 6 T cell receptor beta chains were sequenced from one sample in a study of cytomegalovirus exposure and HLA in healthy donors. PCR amplification relied on 60 Vbeta primers (plus 13 Jbeta primers). Some clones are missing from TCRdb's copy, which holds only in-frame ones; the method was immunoSEQ multiplex PCR. The sample includes 95,000 or so clones, just under 70% of them seen just once. The sample comprised PBMCs. The receptors stem from a woman between 50 and 59 years old in good health and CMV-seropositive.

J is TRBJ2-1 and V is TRBV5-5; weak D call: TRBD1 (5 bases). Germline V CDR1 and CDR2: SGHKS, YYEKEE (reference sequence). This CDR3 is built from 15 residues. Trimming took 0 bases from V and 8 from J, leaving 15 bases between them. The CDR3 nucleotides read TGTGCCAGCAGCTTGGCAGGGCGTCTAGTCGATGAGCAGTTCTTC. It is translated as CASSLAGRLVDEQFF. The full variable domain, with the rest looked up from reference TRBV5-5 and TRBJ2-1, is DAGVTQSPTHLIKTRGQQVTLRCSPISGHKSVSWYQQVLGQGPQFIFQYYEKEERGRGNFPDRFSARQFPNYSSELNVNALLLGDSALYLCASSLAGRLVDEQFFGPGTRLTVL.

The chain couples TRBV5-4 to TRBJ2-7; D ambiguous. The germline V gene has CDR1 SGHNT and CDR2 YYREEE (reference sequence). V was clipped by 1 base and J by 2 bases, with 13 bases between them. CDR3 size: 15 residues. The CDR3 coding sequence is TGTGCCAGCAGCTTGAAGTCCGATTACACCTACGAGCAGTACTTC. It yields the protein CASSLKSDYTYEQYF.

The gene calls are TRBV5-1 and TRBJ1-2; D remains ambiguous. The CDR3 spans 12 residues. The V end lost 0 bases, the J end lost 5 bases, and 5 bases lay between the germline ends. Per germline, CDR1 SGHRS and CDR2 YFSETQ. CDR3 region: CASSLGDYGYTF. CDR3 sequence (DNA): TGCGCCAGCAGCTTGGGAGATTATGGCTACACCTTC.

Only one count was recorded for this clone. This chain connects TRBV28 to TRBJ1-1; possibly TRBD1 for D (5 bases). V shed 3 bases and J shed 2 bases, with 19 bases lying between them. Germline V gives CDR1 MDHEN, CDR2 SYDVKM. The CDR3 is 17 amino acids. CDR3 sequence: CASSFLDLRGKNTEAFF. CDR3 DNA: TGTGCCAGCAGTTTTCTTGACCTCCGGGGGAAAAACACTGAAGCTTTCTTT.

The chain joins TRBV6-5 to TRBJ2-7; 11 positions agree with TRBD2. V dropped 4 bases and J dropped 6; count of bases not matched to a gene: 8. The CDR3 is made up of 15 amino acids. Germline V gene sequence: CDR1 MNHEY, CDR2 SVGAGI. The CDR3 bases are TGTGCCAGCAGTTCGGTAGCGGGAGGGGGAAGCGAGCAGTACTTC. Protein sequence: CASSSVAGGGSEQYF.

The V call is TRBV5-1, the J call TRBJ2-1, with 10 bases lining up with TRBD2. Trimming removed 4 bases from V and 0 bases from J; junction bases left unmatched: 7. In germline, CDR1 is SGHRS, CDR2 YFSETQ. The CDR3 runs to 17 residues. CDR3 sequence: CASSPGTSVSSYNEQFF. The CDR3 DNA reads TGCGCCAGCAGCCCCGGGACTAGCGTGAGCTCCTACAATGAGCAGTTCTTC.